A single T cell receptor (beta chain) is shown here with its context. The antigen this receptor binds is unknown. Base qualities are not at hand, and no much larger clone is one base apart. This entry comes from a study of blood T cells in healthy people across ages (dated by TCRdb to between 2015 and 2017). Context from the whole study: In model experiments, template switching captured about one uniquely barcoded TCR beta cDNA molecule for every two T cells. The donors were split into four age groups: young (average around 17 years), middle-aged (39), aged (roughly 60) and long-lived (roughly 86). For two donors (one aged 18 to 29 and one aged 80 or older), the study analyzed two additional independent replicas of 1 million unique cDNA reads from the same blood draw. To track age-related changes in TCR beta repertoire diversity, the study relied on deep sequencing normalized with unique cDNA molecular identifiers. Donors of different ages were randomly distributed across sequencing lanes to avoid experimental bias. Broader findings and caveats from the paper: Observed TCR beta diversity per million T cells fell roughly linearly with age, and a significant reduction was already apparent by age roughly 40. Observed TCR beta diversity correlated strongly with the percentage of naive T cells measured by flow cytometry. Conclusive comparison of naive and antigen-experienced compartments was prevented by the profiling of bulk unsorted PBMCs. Estimates of total diversity from one million sequenced T cells were regarded as lower bounds and underestimates. Compared with the aged group, the long-lived group had more naive CD4+ T cells, fewer expanded clones and increased TCR diversity, suggesting age selection. Because donor CMV infection status was unknown, age-related changes in expanded clonotypes were potentially confounded.

The donors were roughly 40 Caucasian individuals from Russia, aged roughly 6 to 100 years, who were systemically healthy. Around 10 milliliters of peripheral blood were drawn from each donor into EDTA-treated Vacutainer tubes. Ficoll-Paque density-gradient centrifugation was used to isolate PBMCs, with at least 7 million per sample. Trizol reagent was used to extract total RNA from PBMCs, with at least 5.5 micrograms per sample. For every donor, flow cytometry on a PBMC aliquot measured the percentage of naive CD45RAhigh/CD27high T cells. Library construction relied on 5' RACE. The listed sequencing device is Illumina HiSeq 2500. The second PCR ran for roughly 7 to 12 cycles and used a J-beta primer mix along with a sample-barcoded 5' primer. A unique molecular identifier was introduced onto each TCR beta cDNA molecule by a template-switch 5' adaptor carrying 12 random nucleotides. Each sample yielded at least 2.5 million CDR3-containing paired-end reads. First-strand cDNA synthesis was performed from all RNA using the Mint cDNA synthesis kit, with priming by a TRBC-specific oligonucleotide. All cDNA was treated with uracil-DNA glycosylase and then went through a first 18-cycle PCR with the universal primers M1SS and BC2_uni_R. In the original analysis: For normalization, 1 million high-quality reads were randomly selected from each sample, with every read carrying a distinct molecular identifier. Instead of being binned into consensus sequences, reads with shared molecular identifiers were discarded. MiTCR, run with a Q25 quality threshold and the strictest error-elimination algorithm, handled CDR3 identification, clonotype clustering and error correction. A nonparametric unseen species model with Euler transformation was used to estimate a lower bound on total TCR beta diversity. Using fastp trimming at Q25 and MiXCR clonotype assembly, TCRdb reanalyzed the public sequencing data and kept in-frame beta chains. Entries are consolidated by CDR3 protein sequence, retaining the most common genes and DNA. The V and J calls and clone size come from TCRdb's table, not from the authors' own analysis. The sample records about 1.8 million distinct CDR3 sequences, approximately 50% of which are singletons. The biggest ten clones account for approximately 2.1% of the sample.

V and J lose 5 bases and 3 bases, and a span of 16 bases separates them. The CDR3 contains 15 residues, cysteine and phenylalanine counted. CDR3 DNA is the only sequence kept; it has 45 bases, read in frame from the first base. The rearranged chain carries TRBV12-3 or TRBV12-4 and TRBJ1-2; the D region possibly corresponds to TRBD1 (5 bases align). The TCR was taken from a woman aged 35 to 49 in good health. The source material was blood. CDR3 protein: CASSNRPQGHYGYTF. Read as DNA, the sequence is TGTGCCAGCAGTAATCGACCCCAGGGTCACTATGGCTACACCTTC.